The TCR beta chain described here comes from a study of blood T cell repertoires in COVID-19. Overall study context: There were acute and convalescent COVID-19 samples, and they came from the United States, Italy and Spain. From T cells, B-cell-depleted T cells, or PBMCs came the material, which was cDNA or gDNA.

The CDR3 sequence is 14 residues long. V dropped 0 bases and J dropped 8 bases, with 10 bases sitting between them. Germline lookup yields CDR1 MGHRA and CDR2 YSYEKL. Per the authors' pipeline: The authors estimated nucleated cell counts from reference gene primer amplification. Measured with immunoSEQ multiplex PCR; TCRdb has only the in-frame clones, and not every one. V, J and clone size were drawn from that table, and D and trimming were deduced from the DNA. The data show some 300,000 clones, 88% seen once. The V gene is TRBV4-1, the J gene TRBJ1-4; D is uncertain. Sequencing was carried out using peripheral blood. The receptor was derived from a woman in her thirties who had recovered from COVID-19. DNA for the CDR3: TGCGCCAGCAGCCAAGACTTTTCGGGAGAAAAACTGTTTTTT. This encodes CASSQDFSGEKLFF.